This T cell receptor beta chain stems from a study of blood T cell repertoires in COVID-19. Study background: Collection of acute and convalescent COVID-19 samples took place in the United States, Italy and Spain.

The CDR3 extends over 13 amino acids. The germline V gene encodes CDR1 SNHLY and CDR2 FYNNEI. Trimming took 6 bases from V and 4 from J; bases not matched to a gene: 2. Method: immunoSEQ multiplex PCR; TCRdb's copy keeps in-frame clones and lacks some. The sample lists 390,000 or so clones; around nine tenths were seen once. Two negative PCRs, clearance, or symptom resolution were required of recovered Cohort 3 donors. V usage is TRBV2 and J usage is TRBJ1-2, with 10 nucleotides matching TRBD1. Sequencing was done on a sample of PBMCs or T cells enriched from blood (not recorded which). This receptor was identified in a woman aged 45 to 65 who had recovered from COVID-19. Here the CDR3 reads CASRRTGGYGYTF. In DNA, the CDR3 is TGTGCCAGCAGGCGGACAGGGGGCTATGGCTACACCTTC. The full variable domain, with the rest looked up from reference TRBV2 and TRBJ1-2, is EPEVTQTPSHQVTQMGQEVILRCVPISNHLYFYWYRQILGQKVEFLVSFYNNEISEKSEIFDDQFSVERPDGSNFTLKIRSTKLEDSAMYFCASRRTGGYGYTFGSGTRLTVV.